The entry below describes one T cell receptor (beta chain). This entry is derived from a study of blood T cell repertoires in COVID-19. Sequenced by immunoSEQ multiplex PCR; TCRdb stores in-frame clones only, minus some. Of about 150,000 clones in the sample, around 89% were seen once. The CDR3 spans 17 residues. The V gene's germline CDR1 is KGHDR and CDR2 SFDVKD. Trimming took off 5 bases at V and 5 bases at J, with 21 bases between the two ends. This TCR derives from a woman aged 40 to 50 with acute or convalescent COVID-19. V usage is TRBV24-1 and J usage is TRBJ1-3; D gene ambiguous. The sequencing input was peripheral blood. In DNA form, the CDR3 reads TGTGCCACCAGTGGAGCCAAGCGGGGAGGGTTCCGAAACACCATATATTTT. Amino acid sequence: CATSGAKRGGFRNTIYF.